This TCR beta chain was sequenced in a study of blood T cell repertoires in COVID-19. Overall study context: The cDNA or gDNA used as material had been derived from T cells, B-cell-depleted T cells, or PBMCs.

This clone was observed a single time. The germline CDR1 and CDR2 sequences are SGHRS and YFSETQ. The CDR3 has 15 residues. Trimming pared 4 bases from V and 1 base from J, leaving 14 bases between. Original data processing: Quantification of nucleated cells was approximated via reference gene primer amplification. This table comes from immunoSEQ multiplex PCR, and its TCRdb copy is limited to in-frame clones, with some not included. The V and J calls and clone size were taken over from that table, and D and trimming were inferred from the DNA. Of roughly 55,000 clones in the sample, roughly 86% are singletons; the top ten hold roughly 6.4%.

The sequence derives from a man aged 55 to 69 with active or convalescent COVID-19. This chain links TRBV5-1 with TRBJ1-1; D perhaps matches TRBD1 (5 bases). The sequencing sample was made of peripheral blood. The CDR3 spells CASSPWGGKNTEAFF. DNA of the CDR3: TGCGCCAGCAGCCCCTGGGGGGGTAAGAACACTGAAGCTTTCTTT.